The 18 T cell receptor beta chains listed next were all sequenced from one sample in a study of Ad26.COV2.S vaccination and SARS-CoV-2 variants. Treatment specified: 15 to 20 received Ad26.COV2.S at low or high dose, single or two shots; about five received placebo; per-sample allocation not given. Specimens were obtained on day 63 following the first vaccine or placebo injection. The protocol was immunoSEQ multiplex PCR, while the TCRdb copy is restricted to in-frame clones and leaves out a portion. The sample has about 680,000 clones, roughly nine tenths seen once. Material: peripheral blood, obtained in a trial of Ad26.COV2.S vaccine versus placebo. These receptor sequences come from a person between 18 and 65 years old who received the Ad26.COV2.S COVID-19 vaccine or a placebo.

DNA for the CDR3: TGTGCCAGCAGTACGAGCGGCCGGAATGTGATAAACAATGAGCAGTTCTTC. Translating gives CASSTSGRNVINNEQFF. The genes are TRBV27 and TRBJ2-1; tentatively, D is TRBD2 (5 bases). The CDR3 has 17 amino acids. Germline V gives CDR1 MNHEY, CDR2 SMNVEV (reference sequence). V lost 5 bases, J lost 5 bases, and 22 bases lay in between.

The chain is built from TRBV19 and TRBJ1-5; D perhaps matches TRBD1 (5 bases). Between the trimmed V and J ends, which lost 5 bases and 4 bases, there was a span of 9 bases. Germline values: CDR1 LNHDA, CDR2 SQIVND (reference sequence). This CDR3 comprises 13 residues. The CDR3 protein is CASSVTVNQPQHF. DNA of the CDR3: TGTGCCAGTAGTGTGACAGTTAATCAGCCCCAGCATTTT.

The V gene is TRBV25-1, the J gene TRBJ1-2, with D perhaps TRBD1 (6 bases). Germline loops: CDR1 MGHDK, CDR2 SYGVNS. Trimming left V 6 bases short and J 7 bases short, with 9 bases between. This CDR3 has 11 residues. CDR3 sequence (DNA): TGTGCCAGCAGAGACAGGAGTGGCTACACCTTC. It specifies CASRDRSGYTF.

The chain couples TRBV3-1 (or the pseudogene TRBV3-2) to TRBJ1-2, with a tentative D call TRBD1 (5 bases). Trimming removed 1 base at V and 3 bases at J, with 12 bases between. Germline CDR1 LGHDT, CDR2 YNNKEL (reference sequence). This CDR3 spans 15 amino acids. CDR3 bases: TGTGCCAGCAGCCAAGTCCACAGGAACCACTATGGCTACACCTTC. This encodes CASSQVHRNHYGYTF.

The gene calls are TRBV3-1 (or the pseudogene TRBV3-2) and TRBJ1-2, with 9 nucleotides matching TRBD1. Unmatched junction bases numbered 8, after V lost 4 bases and J lost 8 bases. This CDR3 is 14 amino acids long. Germline V lookup: CDR1 LGHDT, CDR2 YNNKEL (reference sequence). CDR3 sequence: CASSPTGTGLGYTF. CDR3 in DNA: TGTGCCAGCAGCCCGACCGGGACAGGGTTGGGCTACACCTTC.

CDR3 sequence: CASGLAGGDGELFF. The CDR3, as DNA: TGTGCCAGCGGACTAGCGGGAGGAGACGGGGAGCTGTTTTTT. The genes are TRBV2 and TRBJ2-2; 14 bases map to TRBD2. Looked up from germline, CDR1 is SNHLY and CDR2 is FYNNEI. The CDR3 contains 14 residues. The J segment lost 7 bases and the V segment lost 8 bases, leaving 3 bases of the junction unmatched.

In nucleotides, the CDR3 is TGTGCCAGCAGTCGTGGGACAGGGGGAAGCGGAAATCAGCCCCAGCATTTT. It specifies CASSRGTGGSGNQPQHF. This chain joins TRBV6-6 and TRBJ1-5; 11 nucleotides align to TRBD1. CDR1 MNHNY and CDR2 SVGAGI come from the germline V gene (reference sequence). J lost 4 bases, V lost 5 bases, and 10 bases had no gene match. The CDR3 is 17 amino acids.

The CDR3 protein is CASSLEQNQPQHF. The CDR3 DNA sequence: TGTGCCAGCAGCTTGGAACAGAATCAGCCCCAGCATTTT. The gene calls are TRBV5-4 and TRBJ1-5; D ambiguous. V shed 0 bases and J shed 4 bases, with 5 bases lying between them. There are 13 residues in the CDR3. Per the germline V gene, CDR1 is SGHNT and CDR2 is YYREEE (reference sequence). The full variable domain, rest sourced from reference TRBV5-4 and TRBJ1-5, is ETGVTQSPTHLIKTRGQQVTLRCSSQSGHNTVSWYQQALGQGPQFIFQYYREEENGRGNFPPRFSGLQFPNYSSELNVNALELDDSALYLCASSLEQNQPQHFGDGTRLSIL.

CDR3 coding DNA: TGTGCCAGCAGCCAAGTGGACAGGGGTAAGACCCAGTACTTC. This translates into CASSQVDRGKTQYF. V and J are TRBV4-2 and TRBJ2-5; TRBD1 agrees at 9 bases. Germline V gene data show CDR1 as LGHNA and CDR2 as YNFKEQ. CDR3 size: 14 residues. V lost 1 base, J lost 6 bases, and 3 bases stayed unmatched.

The V call is TRBV4-2, the J call TRBJ2-1; 8 nucleotides agree with TRBD2. V dropped 5 bases and J dropped 15; count of bases not matched to a gene: 18. The CDR3 runs 15 residues. Germline V gene sequence: CDR1 LGHNA, CDR2 YNFKEQ. In nucleotides, the CDR3 is TGTGCCAGCAGCACCCAGCGGGAGAGATGGACAGTACGGTTCTTC. Amino acids: CASSTQRERWTVRFF.

This clone was counted once. The chain combines TRBV6-2 or TRBV6-3 with TRBJ1-5; D is perhaps TRBD1 (5 bases). CDR1 MNHEY and CDR2 SVGEGT come from the germline V gene. V was pared by 8 bases and J by 1 base, with 12 bases between. The CDR3 spans 14 residues. The CDR3, as DNA: TGTGCCAGCCGCCGTAAGGGGAGCAATCAGCCCCAGCATTTT. Its protein is CASRRKGSNQPQHF.

The chain has TRBV30 and TRBJ2-5; D unresolved. V shed 3 bases and J shed 5 bases, with 10 bases lying between them. This CDR3 has 12 amino acids. Germline-derived CDR1 and CDR2 are GTSNPN and SVGIG (reference sequence). CDR3 residues: CAWSAGWETQYF. CDR3 in DNA: TGTGCCTGGAGCGCCGGGTGGGAGACCCAGTACTTC.

The J gene is TRBJ2-1, the V gene TRBV7-8; D may be TRBD2 (5 bases). V lost 5 bases and J 0 bases, leaving 14 bases between the germline ends. Germline V gene data show CDR1 as SGHVS and CDR2 as FQNEAQ. The CDR3 is made up of 16 amino acids. In DNA form, the CDR3 reads TGTGCCAGCAGCATCCTCGGGGTGAGCTCCTACAATGAGCAGTTCTTC. This gives the protein CASSILGVSSYNEQFF.

The chain employs TRBV6-6 and TRBJ2-1; D perhaps matches TRBD2 (6 bases). Per the germline V gene, CDR1 is MNHNY and CDR2 is SVGAGI (reference sequence). This CDR3 is built from 15 residues. Trimming left V 7 bases short and J 3 bases short, with 16 bases between. CDR3 amino acids: CASTAGLGFYNEQFF. CDR3 DNA sequence: TGTGCCAGCACCGCGGGGCTGGGGTTCTACAATGAGCAGTTCTTC.

The V call is TRBV3-1 (or the pseudogene TRBV3-2), the J call TRBJ2-3, with 11 positions matching TRBD2. The CDR3 consists of 15 residues. Unmatched junction bases numbered 4, after V lost 6 bases and J lost 2 bases. In germline, CDR1 is LGHDT, CDR2 YNNKEL (reference sequence). The CDR3 protein is CASRPGLAATDTQYF. DNA for the CDR3: TGTGCCAGCAGGCCGGGACTAGCGGCCACAGATACGCAGTATTTT.

This chain uses TRBV13 with TRBJ1-1; a weak D match, TRBD1 (5 bases). V gave up 3 bases and J gave up 5 bases, with 13 bases separating them. The CDR3 totals 14 residues. The germline V gene has CDR1 PRHDT and CDR2 FYEKMQ (reference sequence). The CDR3 loop reads CASSLDTGVTEAFF. In DNA form, the CDR3 reads TGTGCCAGCAGCTTGGACACAGGTGTGACTGAAGCTTTCTTT.

The CDR3 loop reads CSGQTRYGYTF. The DNA for the CDR3 is TGCAGCGGCCAAACCCGCTATGGCTACACCTTC. The genes are TRBV29-1 and TRBJ1-2; D gene uncertain. CDR3 length equals 11 residues. Trimming cost V 7 bases and J 4 bases, with 10 bases left between them. Germline lookup yields CDR1 SQVTM and CDR2 ANQGSEA.

The chain is built from TRBV2 and TRBJ2-7, with TRBD2 matching over 11 bases. This CDR3 spans 14 amino acids. Germline V gene lookup returns CDR1 SNHLY and CDR2 FYNNEI. Trimming at V came to 7 bases and at J to 6 bases, leaving 8 bases not matched to a gene. CDR3 nucleotides: TGTGCCAGCAACCAAAACGGACTAGCGGGCGAGCAGTACTTC. This sequence encodes CASNQNGLAGEQYF.